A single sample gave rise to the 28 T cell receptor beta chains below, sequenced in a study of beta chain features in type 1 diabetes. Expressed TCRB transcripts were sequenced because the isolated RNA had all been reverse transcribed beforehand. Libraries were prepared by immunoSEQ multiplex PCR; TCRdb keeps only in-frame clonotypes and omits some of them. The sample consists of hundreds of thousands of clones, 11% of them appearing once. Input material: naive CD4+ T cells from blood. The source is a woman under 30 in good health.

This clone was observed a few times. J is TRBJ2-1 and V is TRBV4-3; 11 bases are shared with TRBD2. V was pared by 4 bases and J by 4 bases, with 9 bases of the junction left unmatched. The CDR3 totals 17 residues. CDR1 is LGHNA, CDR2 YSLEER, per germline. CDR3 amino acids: CASSLEWASGGYNEQFF. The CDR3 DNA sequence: TGCGCCAGCAGCCTTGAATGGGCTAGCGGGGGGTACAATGAGCAGTTCTTC.

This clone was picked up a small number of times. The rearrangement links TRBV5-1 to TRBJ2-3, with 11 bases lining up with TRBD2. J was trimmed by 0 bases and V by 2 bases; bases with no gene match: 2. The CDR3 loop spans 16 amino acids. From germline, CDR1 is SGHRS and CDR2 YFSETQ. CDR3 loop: CASSFGTSGSTDTQYF. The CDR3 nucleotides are TGCGCCAGCAGCTTCGGGACTAGCGGAAGCACAGATACGCAGTATTTT. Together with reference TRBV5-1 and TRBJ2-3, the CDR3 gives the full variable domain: KAGVTQTPRYLIKTRGQQVTLSCSPISGHRSVSWYQQTPGQGLQFLFEYFSETQRNKGNFPGRFSGRQFSNSRSEMNVSTLELGDSALYLCASSFGTSGSTDTQYFGPGTRLTVL.

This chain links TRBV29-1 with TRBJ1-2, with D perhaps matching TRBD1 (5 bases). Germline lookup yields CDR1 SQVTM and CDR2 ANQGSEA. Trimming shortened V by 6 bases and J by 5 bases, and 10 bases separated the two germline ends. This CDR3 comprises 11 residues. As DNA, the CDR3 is TGCAGCGTGGGGACCGAATATGGCTACACCTTC. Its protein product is CSVGTEYGYTF.

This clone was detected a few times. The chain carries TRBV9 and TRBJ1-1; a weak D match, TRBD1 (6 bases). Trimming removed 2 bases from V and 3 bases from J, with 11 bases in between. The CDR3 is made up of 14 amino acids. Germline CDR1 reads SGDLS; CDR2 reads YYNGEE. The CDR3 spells CASSVGQPHTEAFF. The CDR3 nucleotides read TGTGCCAGCAGCGTTGGACAGCCCCACACTGAAGCTTTCTTT. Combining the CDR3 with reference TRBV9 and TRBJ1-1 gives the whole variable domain DSGVTQTPKHLITATGQRVTLRCSPRSGDLSVYWYQQSLDQGLQFLIQYYNGEERAKGNILERFSAQQFPDLHSELNLSSLELGDSALYFCASSVGQPHTEAFFGQGTRLTVV.

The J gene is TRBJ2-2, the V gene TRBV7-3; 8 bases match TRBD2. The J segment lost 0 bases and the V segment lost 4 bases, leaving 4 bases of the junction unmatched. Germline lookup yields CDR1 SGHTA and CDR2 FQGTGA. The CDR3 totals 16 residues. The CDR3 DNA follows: TGTGCCAGCAGCTCAACTAGCGGAGCGAACACCGGGGAGCTGTTTTTT. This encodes CASSSTSGANTGELFF.

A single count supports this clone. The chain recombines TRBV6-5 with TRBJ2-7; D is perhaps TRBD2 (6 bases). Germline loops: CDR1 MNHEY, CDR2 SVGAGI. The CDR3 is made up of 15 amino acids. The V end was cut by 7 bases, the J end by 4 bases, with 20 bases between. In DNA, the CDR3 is TGTGCCAGCAAGGGTGAGGGCGGGAAGAGTTACGAGCAGTACGTC. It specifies CASKGEGGKSYEQYV.

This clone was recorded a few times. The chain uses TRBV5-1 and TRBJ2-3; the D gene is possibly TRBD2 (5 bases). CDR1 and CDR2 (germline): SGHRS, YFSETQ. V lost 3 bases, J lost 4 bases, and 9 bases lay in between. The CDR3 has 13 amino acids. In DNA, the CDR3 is TGCGCCAGCAGCTCGCAGAGGGCAGATACGCAGTATTTT. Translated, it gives CASSSQRADTQYF.

The DNA of the CDR3 is TGTGCCAGCAGCTTGTCGCTAGGTCAGCCCCAGCATTTT. It yields the protein CASSLSLGQPQHF. V usage is TRBV5-6 and J usage is TRBJ1-5; D unresolved. This CDR3 has 13 residues. Trimming took 1 base from V and 6 from J, leaving 8 bases between them. CDR1 is SGHDT, CDR2 YYEEEE, per germline.

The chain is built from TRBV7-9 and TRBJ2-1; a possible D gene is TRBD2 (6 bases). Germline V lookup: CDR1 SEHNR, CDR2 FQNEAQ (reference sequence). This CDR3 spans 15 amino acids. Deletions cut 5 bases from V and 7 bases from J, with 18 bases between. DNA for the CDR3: TGTGCCAGCAGCCCCCAAGGTCCGGCGGGGAATGAGCAGTTCTTC. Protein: CASSPQGPAGNEQFF.

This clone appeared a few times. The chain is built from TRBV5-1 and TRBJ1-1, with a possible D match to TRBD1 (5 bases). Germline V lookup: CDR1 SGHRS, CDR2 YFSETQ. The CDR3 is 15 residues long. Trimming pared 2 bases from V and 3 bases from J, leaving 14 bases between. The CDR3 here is CASSFEGLLYTEAFF. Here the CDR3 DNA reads TGCGCCAGCAGCTTTGAGGGGCTCCTGTACACTGAAGCTTTCTTT.

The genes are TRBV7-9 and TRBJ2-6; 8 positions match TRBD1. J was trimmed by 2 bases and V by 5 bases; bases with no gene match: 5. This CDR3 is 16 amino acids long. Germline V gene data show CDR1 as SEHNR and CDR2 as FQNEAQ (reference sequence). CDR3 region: CASSRPTGAGANVLTF. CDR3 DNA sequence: TGTGCCAGCAGCCGTCCGACAGGGGCTGGGGCCAACGTCCTGACTTTC.

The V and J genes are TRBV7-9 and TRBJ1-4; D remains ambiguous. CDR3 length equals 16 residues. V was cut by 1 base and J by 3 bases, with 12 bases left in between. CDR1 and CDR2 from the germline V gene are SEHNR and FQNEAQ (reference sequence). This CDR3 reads CASSLGFGWSNEKLFF. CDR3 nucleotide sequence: TGTGCCAGCAGCTTAGGATTTGGTTGGTCTAATGAAAAACTGTTTTTT.

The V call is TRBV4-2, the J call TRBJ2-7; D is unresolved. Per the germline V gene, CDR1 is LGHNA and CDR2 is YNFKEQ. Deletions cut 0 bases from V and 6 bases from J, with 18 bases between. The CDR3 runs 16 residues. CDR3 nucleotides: TGTGCCAGCAGCCAAGAAGGAGACTTTCCCTTCGGCGAGCAGTACTTC. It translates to CASSQEGDFPFGEQYF.

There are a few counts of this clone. The CDR3 DNA reads TGTGCCAGCACCCGGACTAGCGGGAGGTACCAAGAGACCCAGTACTTC. As protein: CASTRTSGRYQETQYF. This chain joins TRBV7-2 and TRBJ2-5; 14 nucleotides agree with TRBD2. The CDR3 spans 16 residues. V gave up 7 bases and J gave up 0 bases; unmatched junction bases: 4. Per germline, CDR1 SGHTA and CDR2 FQGNSA.

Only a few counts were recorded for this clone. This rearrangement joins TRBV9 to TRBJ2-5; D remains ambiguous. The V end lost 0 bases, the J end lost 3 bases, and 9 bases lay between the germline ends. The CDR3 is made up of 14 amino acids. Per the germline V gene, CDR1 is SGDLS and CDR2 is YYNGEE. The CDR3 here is CASSVVGGEETQYF. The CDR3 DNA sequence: TGTGCCAGCAGCGTAGTAGGTGGAGAAGAGACCCAGTACTTC.

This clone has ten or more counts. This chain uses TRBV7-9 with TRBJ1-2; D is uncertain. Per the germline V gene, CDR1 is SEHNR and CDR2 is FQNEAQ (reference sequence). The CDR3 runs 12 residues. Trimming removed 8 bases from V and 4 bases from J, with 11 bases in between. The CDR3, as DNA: TGTGCCAGCCGTTCGCGCACCTATGGCTACACCTTC. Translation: CASRSRTYGYTF.

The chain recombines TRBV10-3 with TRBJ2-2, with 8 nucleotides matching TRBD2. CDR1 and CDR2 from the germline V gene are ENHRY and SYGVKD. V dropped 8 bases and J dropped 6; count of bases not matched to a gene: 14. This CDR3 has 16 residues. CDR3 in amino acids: CAIGRGAGVGAGELFF. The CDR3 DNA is TGTGCCATCGGTCGGGGAGCGGGAGTTGGAGCCGGGGAGCTGTTTTTT.

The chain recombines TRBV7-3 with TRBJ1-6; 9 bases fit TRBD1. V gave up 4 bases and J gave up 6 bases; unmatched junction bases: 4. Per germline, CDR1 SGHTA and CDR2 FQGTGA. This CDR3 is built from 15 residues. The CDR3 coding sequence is TGTGCCAGCAGCTCACAGGGGGCCGGTAATTCACCCCTCCACTTT. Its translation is CASSSQGAGNSPLHF.

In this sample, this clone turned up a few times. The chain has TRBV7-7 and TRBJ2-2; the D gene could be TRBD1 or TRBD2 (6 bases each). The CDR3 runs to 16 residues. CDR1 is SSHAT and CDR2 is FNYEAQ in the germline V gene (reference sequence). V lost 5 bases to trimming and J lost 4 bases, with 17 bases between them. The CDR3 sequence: CASSLLPGASTGELFF. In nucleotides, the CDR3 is TGTGCCAGCAGCCTTTTACCGGGGGCGAGCACCGGGGAGCTGTTTTTT.

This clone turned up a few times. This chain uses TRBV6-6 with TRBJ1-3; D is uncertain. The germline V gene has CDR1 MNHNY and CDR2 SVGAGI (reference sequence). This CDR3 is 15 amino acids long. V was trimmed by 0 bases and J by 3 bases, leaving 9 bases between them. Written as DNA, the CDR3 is TGTGCCAGCAGTTACTCGGGGTCGTATGGAAACACCATATATTTT. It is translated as CASSYSGSYGNTIYF.

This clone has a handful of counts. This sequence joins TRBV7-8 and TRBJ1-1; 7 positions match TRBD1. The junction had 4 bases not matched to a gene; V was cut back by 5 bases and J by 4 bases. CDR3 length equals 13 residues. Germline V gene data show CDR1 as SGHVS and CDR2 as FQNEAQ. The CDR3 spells CASSPRGGTEAFF. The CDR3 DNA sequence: TGTGCCAGCAGCCCCAGGGGGGGCACTGAAGCTTTCTTT. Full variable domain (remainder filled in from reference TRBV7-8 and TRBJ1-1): GAGVSQSPRYKVAKRGQDVALRCDPISGHVSLFWYQQALGQGPEFLTYFQNEAQLDKSGLPSDRFFAERPEGSVSTLKIQRTQQEDSAVYLCASSPRGGTEAFFGQGTRLTVV.

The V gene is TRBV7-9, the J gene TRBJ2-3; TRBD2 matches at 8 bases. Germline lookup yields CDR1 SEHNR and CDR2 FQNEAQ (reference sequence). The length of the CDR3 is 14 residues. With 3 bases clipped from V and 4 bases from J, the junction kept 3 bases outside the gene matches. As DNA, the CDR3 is TGTGCCAGCAGCTTCTCGGGGGGGCCAGATACGCAGTATTTT. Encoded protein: CASSFSGGPDTQYF.

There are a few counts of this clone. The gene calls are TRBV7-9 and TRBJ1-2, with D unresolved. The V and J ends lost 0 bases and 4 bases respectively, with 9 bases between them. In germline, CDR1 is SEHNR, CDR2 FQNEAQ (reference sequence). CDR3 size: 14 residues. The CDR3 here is CASSLAGYTYGYTF. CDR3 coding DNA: TGTGCCAGCAGCTTAGCGGGGTACACCTATGGCTACACCTTC.

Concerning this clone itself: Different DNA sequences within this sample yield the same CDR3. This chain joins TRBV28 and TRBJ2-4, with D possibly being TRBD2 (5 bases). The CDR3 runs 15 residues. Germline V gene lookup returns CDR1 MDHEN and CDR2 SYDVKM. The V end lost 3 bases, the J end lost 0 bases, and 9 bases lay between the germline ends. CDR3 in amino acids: CASSLGGLAKNIQYF. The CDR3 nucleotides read TGTGCCAGCAGTTTGGGCGGGTTAGCCAAAAACATTCAGTACTTC. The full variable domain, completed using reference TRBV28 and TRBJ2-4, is DVKVTQSSRYLVKRTGEKVFLECVQDMDHENMFWYRQDPGLGLRLIYFSYDVKMKEKGDIPEGYSVSREKKERFSLILESASTNQTSMYLCASSLGGLAKNIQYFGAGTRLSVL.

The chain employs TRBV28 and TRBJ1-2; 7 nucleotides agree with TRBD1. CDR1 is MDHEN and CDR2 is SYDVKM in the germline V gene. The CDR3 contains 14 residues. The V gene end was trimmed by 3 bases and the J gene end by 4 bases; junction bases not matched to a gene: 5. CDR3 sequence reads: CASSLTGSVYGYTF. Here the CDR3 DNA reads TGTGCCAGCAGTTTGACAGGGTCGGTCTATGGCTACACCTTC.

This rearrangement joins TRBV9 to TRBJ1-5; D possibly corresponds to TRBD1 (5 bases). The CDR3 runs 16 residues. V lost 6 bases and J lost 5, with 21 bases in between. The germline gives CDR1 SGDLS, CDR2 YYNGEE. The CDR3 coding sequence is TGTGCCAGCACCACCTTGTGGGGGGATAGATATCAGCCCCAGCATTTT. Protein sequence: CASTTLWGDRYQPQHF.

The CDR3, as DNA: TGTGCCAGCAGCTCCCTACGGAACTACGAGCAGTACGTC. Translation: CASSSLRNYEQYV. The rearrangement uses TRBV7-2 and TRBJ2-7; no definite D call. V lost 4 bases, J lost 3 bases, and 10 bases lay in between. Germline V gene sequence: CDR1 SGHTA, CDR2 FQGNSA. The CDR3 loop spans 13 amino acids.

CDR3: CASSYRRLAGGLEQFF. DNA of the CDR3: TGTGCCAGCAGCTACCGTAGGCTAGCGGGAGGGCTAGAGCAGTTCTTC. The chain combines TRBV7-2 with TRBJ2-1; 12 bases are a match to TRBD2. CDR3 length equals 16 residues. Germline V CDR1 and CDR2: SGHTA, FQGNSA. After removal of 4 bases from V and 10 bases from J, the junction contained 11 bases not matched to a gene.